A selection of T cell receptor beta chains follows, all from one sample in a study of blood T cell repertoires in COVID-19. Data came from immunoSEQ multiplex PCR; TCRdb stores just in-frame clones and leaves some out. The sample consists of 440,000 or so clones, 89% of them appearing once. The sample taken for sequencing was peripheral blood. The receptors derive from a woman in her thirties or forties with COVID-19, enrolled during active disease. Both conserved end residues are part of each CDR3. The order of the fields is V gene, clone size, J gene, D gene, CDR3 protein, CDR3 DNA. A D gene is named only where the DNA matches it firmly. Clone sizes are given selectively: once, few, many, or a class where the clone is expanded.

>TRBV18|few|TRBJ1-3|NA
CASSPRQAISGNTIYF
TGTGCCAGCTCACCCAGACAGGCCATCTCTGGAAACACCATATATTTT
>TRBV29-1|once|TRBJ2-7|NA
CSVETGYEQYF
TGCAGCGTTGAAACGGGCTACGAGCAGTACTTC
>TRBV11-2|once|TRBJ2-1|NA
CASSQDYSGEQFF
TGTGCCAGCAGCCAGGACTACTCGGGGGAGCAGTTCTTC
>TRBV15|NA|TRBJ1-1|NA
CATSRYRALNTEAFF
TGTGCCACCAGCAGATACAGGGCTCTGAACACTGAAGCTTTCTTT
>TRBV20-1|NA|TRBJ2-7|NA
CSARWTLEQYF
TGCAGTGCTAGATGGACTCTCGAGCAGTACTTC
>TRBV18|NA|TRBJ1-1|NA
CASSPETDAEAFF
TGTGCCAGCTCACCAGAAACAGACGCTGAAGCTTTCTTT
>TRBV5-1|NA|TRBJ2-5|TRBD2
CASSPELLAGGRGETQYF
TGCGCCAGCAGCCCGGAATTACTAGCGGGGGGAAGAGGGGAGACCCAGTACTTC
>TRBV19|NA|TRBJ1-2|NA
CASTNNRIHYGYTF
TGTGCCAGTACTAACAACAGAATACACTATGGCTACACCTTC
>TRBV18|NA|TRBJ1-2|NA
CASSPKEGDYGYTF
TGTGCCAGCTCCCCCAAAGAGGGGGATTATGGCTACACCTTC
>TRBV7-8|NA|TRBJ2-1|NA
CASSLEKQGGNEQFF
TGTGCCAGCAGCTTAGAGAAGCAAGGAGGGAATGAGCAGTTCTTC
>TRBV7-2|NA|TRBJ2-2|TRBD2
CASRRIAGPYTGELFF
TGTGCCAGCAGACGTATAGCGGGTCCTTACACCGGGGAGCTGTTTTTT
>TRBV12-5|NA|TRBJ2-1|NA
CASGLAGEQFF
TGTGCTAGTGGTTTGGCAGGCGAGCAGTTCTTC
>TRBV7-8|NA|TRBJ2-5|TRBD1
CASSATGGSETQYF
TGTGCCAGCAGTGCTACAGGGGGGAGCGAGACCCAGTACTTC
>TRBV18|NA|TRBJ2-5|NA
CASSFGRRQETQYF
TGTGCCAGCTCTTTTGGAAGGAGACAAGAGACCCAGTACTTC
>TRBV18|once|TRBJ2-5|NA
CASSLAETRRLQETQYF
TGTGCCAGCTCACTAGCGGAGACAAGACGACTCCAAGAGACCCAGTACTTC
>TRBV6-5|NA|TRBJ1-5|NA
CASSYSKTVGNQPQHF
TGTGCCAGCAGTTACTCGAAAACGGTGGGCAATCAGCCCCAGCATTTT
>TRBV12-3/TRBV12-4|once|TRBJ2-2|NA
CASSPRNTGELFF
TGTGCCAGCAGTCCGAGGAACACCGGGGAGCTGTTTTTT
>TRBV18|NA|TRBJ1-4|NA
CASSPKARPLSEKLFF
TGTGCCAGCTCACCTAAAGCCAGGCCGCTGAGTGAAAAACTGTTTTTT
>TRBV5-1|NA|TRBJ2-7|NA
CASSLLAGYEQYF
TGCGCCAGCAGCTTGTTGGCGGGTTACGAGCAGTACTTC
>TRBV11-3|NA|TRBJ1-3|NA
CASSAGSGNTIYF
TGTGCCAGCAGCGCCGGTTCTGGAAACACCATATATTTT
>TRBV28|once|TRBJ1-2|NA
CASSDPSRGSLSGYTF
TGTGCCAGCAGCGACCCTTCCCGGGGTTCCCTATCGGGCTACACCTTC
>TRBV7-7|NA|TRBJ2-5|TRBD2
CASSLGLAGGRETQYF
TGTGCTAGCAGCTTAGGACTAGCGGGAGGGCGCGAGACCCAGTACTTC
>TRBV19|NA|TRBJ2-1|NA
CASSINFGEQFF
TGTGCCAGTAGTATAAATTTCGGGGAGCAGTTCTTC
>TRBV11-2|NA|TRBJ1-6|NA
CASRKPGGLDSPLHF
TGTGCCAGCAGAAAGCCAGGTGGTTTGGATTCACCCCTCCACTTT
>TRBV28|NA|TRBJ1-2|TRBD1
CASSLHRDRGKANYGYTF
TGTGCCAGCAGTTTACACCGGGACAGGGGGAAAGCTAACTATGGCTACACCTTC
>TRBV5-5|once|TRBJ1-1|NA
CASSLAPTGLNTEAFF
TGTGCCAGCAGCTTGGCTCCGACGGGGTTGAACACTGAAGCTTTCTTT
>TRBV10-2|once|TRBJ2-1|NA
CASFSTYNEQFF
TGCGCCAGCTTTAGCACCTACAATGAGCAGTTCTTC
>TRBV11-1|NA|TRBJ2-7|NA
CASSSRGSFYEQYF
TGTGCCAGCAGCTCCCGAGGTAGCTTTTACGAGCAGTACTTC
>TRBV28|NA|TRBJ2-5|TRBD2
CASNPSGVQETQYF
TGTGCCAGCAACCCTAGCGGCGTCCAAGAGACCCAGTACTTC
>TRBV7-2|once|TRBJ2-1|TRBD2
CASSPGTSGYNEQFF
TGTGCCAGCAGCCCCGGGACTAGCGGTTACAATGAGCAGTTCTTC
>TRBV27|NA|TRBJ1-5|NA
CASSLSHDRLGQPQHF
TGTGCCAGCAGTTTATCTCACGACAGGTTGGGCCAGCCCCAGCATTTT
>TRBV28|NA|TRBJ2-1|NA
CASNGRGRTGSYNEQFF
TGTGCCAGCAATGGCAGGGGAAGGACGGGCTCCTACAATGAGCAGTTCTTC
>TRBV4-3|NA|TRBJ2-1|TRBD2
CASSQASGGSYNEQFF
TGCGCCAGCAGCCAAGCCTCGGGAGGTTCCTACAATGAGCAGTTCTTC
>TRBV7-8|NA|TRBJ2-7|NA
CASSLITGSYEQYF
TGTGCCAGCAGCTTAATTACGGGCTCCTACGAGCAGTACTTC
>TRBV27|NA|TRBJ2-7|TRBD1
CASRLHPPATGGYEQYF
TGTGCCAGCAGACTCCACCCACCTGCGACAGGGGGCTACGAGCAGTACTTC
>TRBV3-1/TRBV3-2|NA|TRBJ1-2|NA
CASSRQTQINYGYTF
TGTGCCAGCAGCCGCCAAACCCAGATAAACTATGGCTACACCTTC
>TRBV9|NA|TRBJ2-7|NA
CASSVGLGIQGGPSYEQYF
TGTGCCAGCAGCGTAGGTTTGGGGATACAGGGAGGGCCCTCCTACGAGCAGTACTTC
>TRBV5-8|NA|TRBJ1-2|TRBD1
CASSHGTGSGYTF
TGTGCCAGCAGCCATGGGACAGGGAGCGGCTACACCTTC
>TRBV30|NA|TRBJ2-5|NA
CAWTLTEGTQYF
TGTGCCTGGACCTTGACGGAGGGGACCCAGTACTTC
>TRBV7-2|NA|TRBJ1-1|NA
CASSPGINTEAFF
TGTGCCAGCAGCCCAGGGATTAACACTGAAGCTTTCTTT
>TRBV27|NA|TRBJ1-4|TRBD1
CASSPRGQGATNEKLFF
TGTGCCAGCAGTCCTCGGGGACAGGGGGCAACTAATGAAAAACTGTTTTTT
>TRBV11-2|NA|TRBJ1-5|NA
CASSLTGNQPQHF
TGTGCCAGCAGCTTAACGGGAAATCAGCCCCAGCATTTT
>TRBV28|NA|TRBJ2-1|TRBD1
CASRGTGEGRGNEQFF
TGTGCCAGCAGGGGGACAGGGGAGGGCAGGGGGAATGAGCAGTTCTTC
>TRBV3-1/TRBV3-2|NA|TRBJ1-1|TRBD1
CASSQGQGARMNTEAFF
TGTGCCAGCAGCCAGGGTCAGGGGGCAAGAATGAACACTGAAGCTTTCTTT
>TRBV20-1|NA|TRBJ2-1|TRBD1
CSAIDRDEQFF
TGCAGTGCTATCGACAGGGATGAGCAGTTCTTC
>TRBV3-1/TRBV3-2|NA|TRBJ2-2|TRBD2
CASSPSGVNAGELFF
TGTGCCAGCAGCCCTAGCGGGGTAAACGCCGGGGAGCTGTTTTTT
>TRBV28|NA|TRBJ1-1|TRBD1
CASSSGTGVNTEAFF
TGTGCCAGCAGTTCAGGGACAGGGGTGAACACTGAAGCTTTCTTT
>TRBV27|NA|TRBJ1-2|NA
CASSLSIGTNYGYTF
TGTGCCAGCAGTTTATCGATCGGTACCAACTATGGCTACACCTTC
>TRBV18|NA|TRBJ2-2|TRBD2
CASSPMQTSGTGELFF
TGTGCCAGCTCACCAATGCAGACTAGCGGGACCGGGGAGCTGTTTTTT
>TRBV9|NA|TRBJ1-4|TRBD1
CASSVAGGTNEKLFF
TGTGCCAGCAGCGTAGCAGGGGGGACTAATGAAAAACTGTTTTTT
>TRBV18|NA|TRBJ1-5|TRBD1
CASSRTSGTGVYQPQHF
TGTGCCAGCTCAAGAACAAGTGGGACAGGAGTCTATCAGCCCCAGCATTTT